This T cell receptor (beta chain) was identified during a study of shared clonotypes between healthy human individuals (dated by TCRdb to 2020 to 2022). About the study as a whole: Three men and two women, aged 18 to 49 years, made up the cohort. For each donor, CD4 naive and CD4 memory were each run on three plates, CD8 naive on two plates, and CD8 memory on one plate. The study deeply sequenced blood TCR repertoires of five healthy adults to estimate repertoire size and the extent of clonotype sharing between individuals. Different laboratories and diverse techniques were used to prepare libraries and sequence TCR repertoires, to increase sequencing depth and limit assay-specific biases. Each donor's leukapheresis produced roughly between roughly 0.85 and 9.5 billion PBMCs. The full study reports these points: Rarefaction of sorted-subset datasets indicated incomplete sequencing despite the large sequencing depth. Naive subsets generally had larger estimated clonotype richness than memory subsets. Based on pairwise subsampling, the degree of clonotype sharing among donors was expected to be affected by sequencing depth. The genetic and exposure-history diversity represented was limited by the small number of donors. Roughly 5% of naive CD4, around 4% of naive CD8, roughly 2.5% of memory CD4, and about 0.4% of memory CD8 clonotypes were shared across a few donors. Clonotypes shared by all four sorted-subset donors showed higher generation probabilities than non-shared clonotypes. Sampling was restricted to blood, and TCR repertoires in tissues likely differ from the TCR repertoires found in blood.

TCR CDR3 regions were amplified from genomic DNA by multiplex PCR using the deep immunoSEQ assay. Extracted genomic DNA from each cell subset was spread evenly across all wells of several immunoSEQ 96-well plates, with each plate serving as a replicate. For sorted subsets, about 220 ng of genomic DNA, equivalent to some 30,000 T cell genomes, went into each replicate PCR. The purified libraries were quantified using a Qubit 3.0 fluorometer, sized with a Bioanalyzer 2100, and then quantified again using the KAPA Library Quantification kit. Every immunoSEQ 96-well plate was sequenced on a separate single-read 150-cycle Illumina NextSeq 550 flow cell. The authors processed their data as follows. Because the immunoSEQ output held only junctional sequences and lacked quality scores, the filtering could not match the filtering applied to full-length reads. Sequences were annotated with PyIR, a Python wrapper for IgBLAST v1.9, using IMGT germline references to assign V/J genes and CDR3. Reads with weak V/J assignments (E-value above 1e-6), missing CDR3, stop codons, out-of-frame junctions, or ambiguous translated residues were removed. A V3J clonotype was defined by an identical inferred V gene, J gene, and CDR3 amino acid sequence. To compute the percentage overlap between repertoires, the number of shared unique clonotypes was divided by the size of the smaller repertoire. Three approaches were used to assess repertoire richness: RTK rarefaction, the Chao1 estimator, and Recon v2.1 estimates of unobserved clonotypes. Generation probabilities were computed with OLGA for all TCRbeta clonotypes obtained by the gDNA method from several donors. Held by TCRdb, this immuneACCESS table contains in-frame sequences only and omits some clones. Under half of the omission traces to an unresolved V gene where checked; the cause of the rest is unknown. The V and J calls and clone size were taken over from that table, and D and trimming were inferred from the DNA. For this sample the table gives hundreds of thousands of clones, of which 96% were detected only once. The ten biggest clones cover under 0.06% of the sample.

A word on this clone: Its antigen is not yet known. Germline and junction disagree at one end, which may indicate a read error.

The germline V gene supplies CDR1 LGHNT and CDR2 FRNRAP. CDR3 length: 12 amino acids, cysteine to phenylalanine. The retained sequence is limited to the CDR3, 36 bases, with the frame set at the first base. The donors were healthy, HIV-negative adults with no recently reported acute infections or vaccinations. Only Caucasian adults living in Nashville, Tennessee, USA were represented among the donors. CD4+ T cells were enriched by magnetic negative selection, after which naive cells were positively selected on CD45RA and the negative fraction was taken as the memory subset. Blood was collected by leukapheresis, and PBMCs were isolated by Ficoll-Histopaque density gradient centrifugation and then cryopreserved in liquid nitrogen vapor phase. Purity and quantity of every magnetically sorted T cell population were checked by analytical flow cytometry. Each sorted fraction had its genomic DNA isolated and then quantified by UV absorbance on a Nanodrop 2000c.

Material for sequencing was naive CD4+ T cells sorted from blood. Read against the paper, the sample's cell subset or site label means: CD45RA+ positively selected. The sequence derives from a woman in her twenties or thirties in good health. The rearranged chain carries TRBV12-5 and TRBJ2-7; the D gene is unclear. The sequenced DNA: TGTGCTAGTGGACCAGAAGGAGCAATGCTTCACTTC. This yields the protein CASGPEGAMLHF.